One sample yielded the 29 T cell receptor beta chains listed below, sequenced in a study of blood T cell repertoires in COVID-19. Measured with immunoSEQ multiplex PCR; TCRdb has only the in-frame clones, and not every one. The sample has over 14,000 clones; over 70% are singletons. What was sequenced was peripheral blood. These receptors originate from a man aged 55 to 70 with acute or convalescent COVID-19.

The chain has TRBV7-2 and TRBJ2-7; D is undetermined. The CDR3 contains 11 residues. V lost 1 base, J lost 10 bases, and 8 bases lay in between. Germline V CDR1 and CDR2: SGHTA, FQGNSA. The CDR3 coding sequence is TGTGCCAGCAGCTTAGGGTTAGCCCAGTACTTC. Protein sequence: CASSLGLAQYF. Drawing the rest from reference TRBV7-2 and TRBJ2-7, the complete variable domain is GAGVSQSPSNKVTEKGKDVELRCDPISGHTALYWYRQSLGQGLEFLIYFQGNSAPDKSGLPSDRFSAERTGGSVSTLTIQRTQQEDSAVYLCASSLGLAQYFGPGTRLTVT.

The chain carries TRBV6-5 and TRBJ1-4; D might be TRBD1 (5 bases). The germline CDR1 and CDR2 sequences are MNHEY and SVGAGI. V was clipped by 7 bases and J by 4 bases, with 13 bases between them. The CDR3 extends over 14 amino acids. Here the CDR3 reads CASNQGNFNEKLFF. CDR3 coding DNA: TGTGCCAGCAACCAGGGCAATTTTAATGAAAAACTGTTTTTT.

The chain carries TRBV30 and TRBJ2-1, with 9 bases lining up with TRBD2. The CDR3 totals 17 residues. CDR1 is GTSNPN and CDR2 is SVGIG in the germline V gene (reference sequence). Losses at the gene ends were 5 bases for V and 7 bases for J; bases not matched to a gene: 18. The CDR3 DNA reads as TGTGCCTGGGGGGGACTAGCTACAAGGTCTACGTCAAATGAGCAGTTCTTC. The encoded protein is CAWGGLATRSTSNEQFF.

The chain recombines TRBV4-1 with TRBJ2-1, with 9 bases lining up with TRBD2. This CDR3 is built from 16 residues. V dropped 9 bases and J dropped 5; count of bases not matched to a gene: 14. The germline V gene has CDR1 MGHRA and CDR2 YSYEKL. The CDR3 region is CASKPYSGRSNNEQFF. CDR3 sequence (DNA): TGCGCCAGTAAACCGTATAGCGGGAGATCTAACAATGAGCAGTTCTTC.

V is TRBV10-3 and J is TRBJ2-5, with 7 bases fitting TRBD1. V shed 6 bases and J 3 bases; nucleotides not matched to a gene: 7. From germline, CDR1 is ENHRY and CDR2 SYGVKD. The CDR3 contains 14 residues. The CDR3 region is CAIRPQGTEETQYF. The CDR3 DNA reads as TGTGCCATCAGACCACAGGGGACGGAAGAGACCCAGTACTTC.

In this sample, this clone turned up once. Additional DNA sequences in this sample encode the identical CDR3. The chain combines TRBV28 with TRBJ2-5, with a tentative D call TRBD1 (6 bases). CDR3 length equals 16 residues. The V end lost 6 bases, the J end lost 1 base, and 18 bases lay between the germline ends. Germline values: CDR1 MDHEN, CDR2 SYDVKM. CDR3 loop: CASSPLGADPQETQYF. CDR3 in DNA: TGTGCCAGCAGCCCCCTGGGGGCCGACCCCCAAGAGACCCAGTACTTC. Full variable domain (rest looked up from reference TRBV28 and TRBJ2-5): DVKVTQSSRYLVKRTGEKVFLECVQDMDHENMFWYRQDPGLGLRLIYFSYDVKMKEKGDIPEGYSVSREKKERFSLILESASTNQTSMYLCASSPLGADPQETQYFGPGTRLLVL.

The V gene is TRBV3-1 (or the pseudogene TRBV3-2), the J gene TRBJ1-1; D is uncertain. The CDR3 is made up of 14 amino acids. Looked up from germline, CDR1 is LGHDT and CDR2 is YNNKEL (reference sequence). Trimming cost V 4 bases and J 12 bases, with 21 bases left between them. The CDR3: CASSPRSGSAMTFF. The CDR3 DNA reads as TGTGCCAGCAGCCCGCGGAGCGGGTCCGCGATGACTTTCTTT.

CDR3 sequence reads: CASSQDSGGAGEKLFF. The CDR3 DNA follows: TGCGCCAGCAGCCAAGATTCCGGAGGAGCCGGGGAAAAACTGTTTTTT. The chain links TRBV4-3 to TRBJ1-4; D remains ambiguous. In germline, CDR1 is LGHNA, CDR2 YSLEER. CDR3 length equals 16 residues. Trimming removed 0 bases at V and 8 bases at J, with 16 bases between.

The rearrangement uses TRBV18 and TRBJ1-4; 11 bases fit TRBD1. CDR3 length: 15 amino acids. Trimming at V came to 6 bases and at J to 7 bases, leaving 7 bases not matched to a gene. Germline V gene sequence: CDR1 KGHSH, CDR2 LQKENI. CDR3 amino acids: CASSRGQGAGEKLFF. CDR3 in DNA: TGTGCCAGCTCCCGAGGACAGGGGGCTGGTGAAAAACTGTTTTTT.

This clone came up a few times. V is TRBV2 and J is TRBJ1-2, with TRBD1 identical over 7 bases. The CDR3 runs to 15 residues. After removal of 8 bases from V and 4 bases from J, the junction contained 13 bases not matched to a gene. The germline gives CDR1 SNHLY, CDR2 FYNNEI. The CDR3 coding sequence is TGTGCCAGCCGTTCGGACAGGTCTGAGATCTATGGCTACACCTTC. It is translated as CASRSDRSEIYGYTF.

The chain couples TRBV7-9 to TRBJ1-2; D is unclear. This CDR3 is built from 15 residues. Trimming took off 8 bases at V and 3 bases at J, with 19 bases between the two ends. The germline V gene encodes CDR1 SEHNR and CDR2 FQNEAQ (reference sequence). The CDR3 is CASPAGKESYYGYTF. The CDR3 DNA reads TGTGCCAGCCCTGCCGGGAAAGAAAGTTACTATGGCTACACCTTC.

This clone was detected a few times. J is TRBJ1-5 and V is TRBV10-2; 8 bases fit TRBD1. Losses at the gene ends were 7 bases for V and 3 bases for J; bases not matched to a gene: 5. This CDR3 has 14 amino acids. The germline gives CDR1 WSHSY, CDR2 SAAADI. The CDR3 sequence: CASTGTGFNQPQHF. The CDR3 DNA reads as TGCGCCAGCACCGGGACAGGCTTCAATCAGCCCCAGCATTTT.

The chain recombines TRBV10-3 with TRBJ2-5, with D possibly being TRBD2 (6 bases). Germline CDR1 and CDR2: ENHRY and SYGVKD. V was cut by 10 bases and J by 1 base, with 19 bases left in between. The CDR3 is 15 residues long. DNA of the CDR3: TGTGCCAGCGCTCGGGGGACCGAAATCCAAGAGACCCAGTACTTC. It yields the protein CASARGTEIQETQYF.

This clone is a singleton in its sample. V and J are TRBV5-1 and TRBJ2-1; D gene uncertain. V was trimmed by 5 bases and J by 9 bases, leaving 15 bases between them. The CDR3 sequence is 13 residues long. Germline-derived CDR1 and CDR2 are SGHRS and YFSETQ. The CDR3 nucleotides read TGCGCCAGCAGGCCGCTAGATTATCGTGAGCAGTTCTTC. Protein product: CASRPLDYREQFF.

This chain joins TRBV9 and TRBJ2-7; D might be TRBD1 (5 bases). CDR3 length: 14 amino acids. From germline, CDR1 is SGDLS and CDR2 YYNGEE. The V gene lost 3 bases and the J gene lost 5 bases, with 15 bases spanning the gap. CDR3 in amino acids: CASSADTVRHEQYF. CDR3 sequence (DNA): TGTGCCAGCAGCGCGGACACGGTCAGACACGAGCAGTACTTC.

V gene TRBV6-2 or TRBV6-3 combines with J gene TRBJ1-2; D possibly corresponds to TRBD1 (5 bases). There are 14 residues in the CDR3. The germline CDR1 and CDR2 sequences are MNHEY and SVGEGT. V was shortened by 0 bases and J by 6 bases, with 11 bases between the two germline ends. DNA for the CDR3: TGTGCCAGCAGTTACTCGGGCAGGGAGGATGGCTACACCTTC. Protein product: CASSYSGREDGYTF.

The chain couples TRBV6-6 to TRBJ2-1; 11 positions agree with TRBD2. This CDR3 is 20 amino acids long. Germline lookup yields CDR1 MNHNY and CDR2 SVGAGI (reference sequence). V trimming: 6 bases; J trimming: 2 bases; junction bases outside the gene matches: 18. The CDR3 spells CASSREGLAGGGWAYNEQFF. CDR3 DNA sequence: TGTGCCAGCAGCCGGGAGGGGCTAGCGGGAGGAGGATGGGCCTACAATGAGCAGTTCTTC.

This clone was counted between two and nine times. V is TRBV2 and J is TRBJ2-5, with TRBD2 identical over 8 bases. V dropped 7 bases and J dropped 5; count of bases not matched to a gene: 12. The germline gives CDR1 SNHLY, CDR2 FYNNEI. CDR3 size: 15 residues. CDR3 bases: TGTGCCAGCAAGGCCCAGCGGGAGTTTGTGGAGACCCAGTACTTC. It translates to CASKAQREFVETQYF.

V is TRBV12-5 and J is TRBJ2-7, with D perhaps TRBD2 (5 bases). The CDR3 covers 13 residues. The ends were cut back, 7 bases at V and 3 bases at J, with 13 bases in the middle. Germline V gene lookup returns CDR1 LGHNT and CDR2 FRNRAP. CDR3 in DNA: TGTGCTAGTGCCCGGGGTGGAATCTACGAGCAGTACTTC. It encodes CASARGGIYEQYF.

This clone was found once. The V and J genes are TRBV11-2 and TRBJ2-7, with 9 bases fitting TRBD2. CDR3 length: 15 residues. Looked up from germline, CDR1 is SGHAT and CDR2 is FQNNGV. V was clipped by 5 bases and J by 2 bases; unmatched bases: 7. The CDR3 protein is CASSPRAGGPYEQYF. CDR3 nucleotide sequence: TGTGCCAGCAGCCCCCGCGCGGGGGGGCCCTACGAGCAGTACTTC.

The chain combines TRBV5-1 with TRBJ2-7; D is perhaps TRBD2 (5 bases). The CDR3 has 14 residues. CDR1 is SGHRS and CDR2 is YFSETQ in the germline V gene. The V and J ends lost 3 bases and 3 bases respectively, with 13 bases between them. The CDR3 DNA reads as TGCGCCAGCAGCTACGGAGGAATATTCTACGAGCAGTACTTC. Amino acid sequence: CASSYGGIFYEQYF.

J is TRBJ1-6 and V is TRBV3-1 (or the pseudogene TRBV3-2); possibly TRBD1 for D (6 bases). Germline CDR1 reads LGHDT; CDR2 reads YNNKEL (reference sequence). V lost 1 base and J lost 8, with 9 bases in between. This CDR3 has 14 amino acids. CDR3 bases: TGTGCCAGCAGCCAAGGGACAGAGGATTCACCCCTCCACTTT. As protein: CASSQGTEDSPLHF.

The genes are TRBV12-5 and TRBJ2-3, with TRBD1 matching 7 bases. CDR3 size: 18 residues. Looked up from germline, CDR1 is LGHNT and CDR2 is FRNRAP. V was pared by 2 bases and J by 0 bases, with 11 bases of the junction left unmatched. CDR3 protein: CASGLRDRTGTSTDTQYF. The CDR3 region has the DNA TGTGCTAGTGGTTTGCGGGATCGGACAGGCACTAGCACAGATACGCAGTATTTT.

The chain has TRBV30 and TRBJ2-3; 12 nucleotides agree with TRBD1. Germline CDR1 GTSNPN, CDR2 SVGIG (reference sequence). The trim removed 2 bases at V and 2 bases at J, leaving 8 bases unmatched. The CDR3 consists of 17 residues. CDR3 in DNA: TGTGCCTGGAGTCCCGGGACAGGGGGCCTAAACACAGATACGCAGTATTTT. This codes for CAWSPGTGGLNTDTQYF.

The chain couples TRBV11-1 to TRBJ2-1; 7 nucleotides line up with TRBD1. Germline V CDR1 and CDR2: SGHAT, FQDESV (reference sequence). This CDR3 comprises 14 residues. With 5 bases clipped from V and 7 bases from J, the junction kept 8 bases outside the gene matches. The CDR3 DNA sequence: TGTGCCAGCAGCCTGGTAACAGGGGCTAATGAGCAGTTCTTC. Residues: CASSLVTGANEQFF.

The V gene is TRBV20-1, the J gene TRBJ1-4; 7 bases align to TRBD1. Germline lookup yields CDR1 DFQATT and CDR2 SNEGSKA (reference sequence). CDR3 size: 15 residues. Unmatched junction bases numbered 10, after V lost 3 bases and J lost 6 bases. CDR3 sequence reads: CSASEAGGSDEKLFF. Here the CDR3 DNA reads TGCAGTGCTAGTGAAGCAGGGGGGAGTGATGAAAAACTGTTTTTT.

V and J are TRBV11-2 and TRBJ1-6, with 7 bases aligning to TRBD1. Looked up from germline, CDR1 is SGHAT and CDR2 is FQNNGV. This CDR3 is built from 18 residues. The ends lost 3 bases at V and 0 bases at J; junction bases unmatched: 8. The CDR3 region is CASSLGLTGSSYNSPLHF. CDR3 coding DNA: TGTGCCAGCAGCTTGGGATTGACAGGGAGCTCCTATAATTCACCCCTCCACTTT.

CDR3 in amino acids: CASSLTGTYEQYF. CDR3 sequence (DNA): TGTGCCAGCAGTTTGACAGGGACCTACGAGCAGTACTTC. The J gene is TRBJ2-7, the V gene TRBV27; 7 bases map to TRBD1. V dropped 3 bases and J dropped 2; count of bases not matched to a gene: 1. CDR3 size: 13 residues. CDR1 MNHEY and CDR2 SMNVEV come from the germline V gene (reference sequence).

The chain joins TRBV6-5 to TRBJ2-6, with D hard to call. The germline CDR1 and CDR2 sequences are MNHEY and SVGAGI. This CDR3 spans 15 amino acids. V dropped 7 bases and J dropped 1 base, with 11 bases sitting between them. The CDR3 DNA reads TGTGCCAGCACGAGTCGAGGATCTGGGGCCAACGTCCTGACTTTC. Residues: CASTSRGSGANVLTF.